The entry below describes one T cell receptor beta chain. The V and J ends lost 0 bases and 8 bases, in that order; junction bases with no gene match: 1. Germline CDR1 WNHNN, CDR2 SYGVQD (reference sequence). The CDR3 is made up of 14 amino acids. Libraries were prepared by immunoSEQ multiplex PCR; TCRdb keeps only in-frame clonotypes and omits some of them. The sample has 410,000 or so clones; approximately 90% are singletons. The sample belongs to a study of blood T cell repertoires in COVID-19. This sequence was found in a woman under 40 with active or convalescent COVID-19. Sequenced sample: peripheral blood. J is TRBJ2-1 and V is TRBV10-1, with 10 bases that match TRBD1. CDR3 amino acids: CASSESGQGYEQFF. Written as DNA, the CDR3 is TGCGCCAGCAGTGAGTCGGGACAGGGGTATGAGCAGTTCTTC.